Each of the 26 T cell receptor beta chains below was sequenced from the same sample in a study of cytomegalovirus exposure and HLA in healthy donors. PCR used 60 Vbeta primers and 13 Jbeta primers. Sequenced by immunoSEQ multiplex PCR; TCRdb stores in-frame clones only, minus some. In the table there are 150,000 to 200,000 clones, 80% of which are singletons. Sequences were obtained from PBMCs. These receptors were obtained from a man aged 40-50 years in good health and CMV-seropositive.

The CDR3, as DNA: TGCAGCGCTCGGGGGATGAACACTGAAGCTTTCTTT. Encoded protein: CSARGMNTEAFF. The V and J genes are TRBV29-1 and TRBJ1-1, with D possibly TRBD1 on 5 matching bases. Germline assignment: CDR1 SQVTM and CDR2 ANQGSEA. The CDR3 is 12 residues long. V lost 7 bases and J 0 bases, leaving 9 bases between the germline ends.

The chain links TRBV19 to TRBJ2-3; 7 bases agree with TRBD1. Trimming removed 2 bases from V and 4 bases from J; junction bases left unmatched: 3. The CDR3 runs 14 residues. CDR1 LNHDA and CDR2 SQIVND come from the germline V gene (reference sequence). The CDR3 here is CASSISQGADTQYF. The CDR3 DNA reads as TGTGCCAGTAGTATAAGTCAGGGGGCAGATACGCAGTATTTT.

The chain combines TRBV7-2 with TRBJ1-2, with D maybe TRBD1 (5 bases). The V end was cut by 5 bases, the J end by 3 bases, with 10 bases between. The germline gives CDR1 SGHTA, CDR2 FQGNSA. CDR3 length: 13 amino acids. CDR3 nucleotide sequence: TGTGCCAGCAGCGAACAGGTGGACTATGGCTACACCTTC. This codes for CASSEQVDYGYTF.

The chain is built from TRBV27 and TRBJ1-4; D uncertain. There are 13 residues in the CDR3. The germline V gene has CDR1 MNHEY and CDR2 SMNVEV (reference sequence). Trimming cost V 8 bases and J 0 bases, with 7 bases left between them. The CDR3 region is CASVTTTNEKLFF. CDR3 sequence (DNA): TGTGCCAGCGTGACAACAACTAATGAAAAACTGTTTTTT. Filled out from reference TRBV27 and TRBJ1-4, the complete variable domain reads EAQVTQNPRYLITVTGKKLTVTCSQNMNHEYMSWYRQDPGLGLRQIYYSMNVEVTDKGDVPEGYKVSRKEKRNFPLILESPSPNQTSLYFCASVTTTNEKLFFGSGTQLSVL.

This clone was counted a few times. CDR3 region: CAWGRGGPSYEQYF. DNA for the CDR3: TGTGCCTGGGGGCGGGGAGGGCCCTCCTACGAGCAGTACTTC. The chain links TRBV30 to TRBJ2-7, with 7 positions matching TRBD2. This CDR3 spans 14 amino acids. Germline V gives CDR1 GTSNPN, CDR2 SVGIG (reference sequence). Trimming at V came to 5 bases and at J to 0 bases, leaving 7 bases not matched to a gene.

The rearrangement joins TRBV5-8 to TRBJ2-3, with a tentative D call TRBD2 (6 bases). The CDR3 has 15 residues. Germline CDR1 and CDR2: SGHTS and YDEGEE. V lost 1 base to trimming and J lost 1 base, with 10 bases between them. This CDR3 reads CASSLTWGGTDTQYF. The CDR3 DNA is TGTGCCAGCAGCTTGACATGGGGGGGCACAGATACGCAGTATTTT. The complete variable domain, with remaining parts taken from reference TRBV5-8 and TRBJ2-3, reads EAGVTQSPTHLIKTRGQQATLRCSPISGHTSVYWYQQALGLGLQFLLWYDEGEERNRGNFPPRFSGRQFPNYSSELNVNALELEDSALYLCASSLTWGGTDTQYFGPGTRLTVL.

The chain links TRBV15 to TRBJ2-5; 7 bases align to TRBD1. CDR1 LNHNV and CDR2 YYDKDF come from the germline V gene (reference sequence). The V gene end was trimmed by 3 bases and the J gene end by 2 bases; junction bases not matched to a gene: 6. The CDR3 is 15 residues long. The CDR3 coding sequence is TGTGCCACCAGCAGGGAGCCGGGACAGCAAGAGACCCAGTACTTC. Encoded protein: CATSREPGQQETQYF.

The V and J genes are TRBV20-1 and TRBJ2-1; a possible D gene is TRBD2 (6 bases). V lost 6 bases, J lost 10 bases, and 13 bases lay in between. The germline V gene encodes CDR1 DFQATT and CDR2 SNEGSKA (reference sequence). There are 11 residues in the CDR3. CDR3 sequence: CSATRGPEQFF. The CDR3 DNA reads TGCAGTGCGACTAGGGGTCCGGAGCAGTTCTTC.

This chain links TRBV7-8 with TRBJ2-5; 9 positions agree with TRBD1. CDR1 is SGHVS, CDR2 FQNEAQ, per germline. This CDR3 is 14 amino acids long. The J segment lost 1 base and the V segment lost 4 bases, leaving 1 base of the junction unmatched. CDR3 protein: CASSSTGGQETQYF. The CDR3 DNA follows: TGTGCCAGCAGCTCGACAGGGGGCCAAGAGACCCAGTACTTC.

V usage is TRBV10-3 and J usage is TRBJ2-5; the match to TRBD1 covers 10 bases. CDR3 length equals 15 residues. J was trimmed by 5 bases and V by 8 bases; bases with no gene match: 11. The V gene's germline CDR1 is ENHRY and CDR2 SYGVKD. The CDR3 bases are TGTGCCATCGCCACGGACAGGGGGAGTGGGGAGACCCAGTACTTC. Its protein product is CAIATDRGSGETQYF.

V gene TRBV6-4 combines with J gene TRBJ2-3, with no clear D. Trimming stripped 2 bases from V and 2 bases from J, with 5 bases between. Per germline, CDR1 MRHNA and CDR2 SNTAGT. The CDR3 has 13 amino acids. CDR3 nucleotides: TGTGCCAGCAGTGACGCGCACACAGATACGCAGTATTTT. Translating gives CASSDAHTDTQYF.

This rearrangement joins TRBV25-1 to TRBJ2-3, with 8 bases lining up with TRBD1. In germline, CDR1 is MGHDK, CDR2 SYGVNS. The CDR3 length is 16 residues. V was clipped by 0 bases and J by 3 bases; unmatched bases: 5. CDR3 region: CASSEYRDRTTDTQYF. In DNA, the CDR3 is TGTGCCAGCAGTGAATACCGGGACAGGACTACAGATACGCAGTATTTT. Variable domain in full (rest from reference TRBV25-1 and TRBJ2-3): EADIYQTPRYLVIGTGKKITLECSQTMGHDKMYWYQQDPGMELHLIHYSYGVNSTEKGDLSSESTVSRIRTEHFPLTLESARPSHTSQYLCASSEYRDRTTDTQYFGPGTRLTVL.

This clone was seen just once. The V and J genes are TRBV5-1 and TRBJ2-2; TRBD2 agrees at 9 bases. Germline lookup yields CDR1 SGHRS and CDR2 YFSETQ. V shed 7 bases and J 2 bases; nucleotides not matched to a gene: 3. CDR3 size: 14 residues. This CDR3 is CASGGLANTGELFF. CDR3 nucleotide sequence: TGCGCCAGCGGGGGACTAGCCAACACCGGGGAGCTGTTTTTT.

The CDR3 DNA is TGTGCCAGCAGCTCGGGACAGGGCGGTCAGCCCCAGCATTTT. It specifies CASSSGQGGQPQHF. The chain links TRBV7-9 to TRBJ1-5, with TRBD1 identical over 9 bases. Germline lookup yields CDR1 SEHNR and CDR2 FQNEAQ (reference sequence). There are 14 residues in the CDR3. After removal of 4 bases from V and 6 bases from J, the junction contained 4 bases not matched to a gene. Variable domain in full (rest from reference TRBV7-9 and TRBJ1-5): DTGVSQNPRHKITKRGQNVTFRCDPISEHNRLYWYRQTLGQGPEFLTYFQNEAQLEKSRLLSDRFSAERPKGSFSTLEIQRTEQGDSAMYLCASSSGQGGQPQHFGDGTRLSIL.

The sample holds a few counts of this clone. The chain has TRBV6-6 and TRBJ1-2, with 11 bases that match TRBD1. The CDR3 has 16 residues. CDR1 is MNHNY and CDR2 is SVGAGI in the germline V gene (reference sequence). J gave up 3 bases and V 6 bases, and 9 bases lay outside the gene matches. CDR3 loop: CASSLEGQGVDYGYTF. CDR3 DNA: TGTGCCAGCAGCCTCGAGGGACAGGGGGTCGACTATGGCTACACCTTC.

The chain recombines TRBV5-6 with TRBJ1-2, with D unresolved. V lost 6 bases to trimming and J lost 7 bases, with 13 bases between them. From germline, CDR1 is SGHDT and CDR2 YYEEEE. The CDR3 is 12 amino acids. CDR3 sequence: CASTRTGSGYTF. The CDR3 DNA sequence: TGTGCCAGCACTCGAACTGGGAGTGGCTACACCTTC.

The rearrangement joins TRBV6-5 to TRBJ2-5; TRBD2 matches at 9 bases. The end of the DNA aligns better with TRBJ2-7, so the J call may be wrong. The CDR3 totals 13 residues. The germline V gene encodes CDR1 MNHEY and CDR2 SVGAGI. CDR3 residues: CASSVAGEVEQYF. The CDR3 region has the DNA TGTGCCAGCAGTGTAGCGGGGGAGGTCGAGCAGTACTTC.

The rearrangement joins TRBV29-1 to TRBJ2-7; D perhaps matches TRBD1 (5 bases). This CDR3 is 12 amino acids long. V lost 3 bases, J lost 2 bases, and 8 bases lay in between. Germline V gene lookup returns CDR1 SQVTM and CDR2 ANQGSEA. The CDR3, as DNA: TGCAGCGTTGACCAGGGAACCTACGAGCAGTACTTC. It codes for CSVDQGTYEQYF.

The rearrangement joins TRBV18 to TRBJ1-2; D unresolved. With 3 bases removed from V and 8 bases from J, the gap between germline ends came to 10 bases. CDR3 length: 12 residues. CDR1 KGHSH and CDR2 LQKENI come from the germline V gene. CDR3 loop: CASSPLRGGYTF. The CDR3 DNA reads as TGTGCCAGCTCACCCCTCCGGGGAGGCTACACCTTC.

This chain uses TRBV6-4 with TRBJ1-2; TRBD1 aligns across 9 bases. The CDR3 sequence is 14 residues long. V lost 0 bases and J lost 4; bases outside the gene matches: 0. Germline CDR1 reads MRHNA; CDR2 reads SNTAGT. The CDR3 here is CASSDSTGGYGYTF. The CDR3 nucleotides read TGTGCCAGCAGTGACTCGACAGGGGGCTATGGCTACACCTTC.

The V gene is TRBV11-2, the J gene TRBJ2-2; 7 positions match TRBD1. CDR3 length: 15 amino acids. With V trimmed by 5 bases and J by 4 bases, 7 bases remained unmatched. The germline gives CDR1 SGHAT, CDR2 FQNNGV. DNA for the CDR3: TGTGCCAGCAGCGTGAGGGGGCGCGGCACCGGGGAGCTGTTTTTT. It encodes CASSVRGRGTGELFF.

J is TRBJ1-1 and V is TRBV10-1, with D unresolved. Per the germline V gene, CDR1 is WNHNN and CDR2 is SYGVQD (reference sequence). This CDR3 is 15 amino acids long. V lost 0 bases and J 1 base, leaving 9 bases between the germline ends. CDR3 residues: CASSESMAGNTEAFF. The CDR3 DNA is TGCGCCAGCAGTGAGTCGATGGCGGGGAACACTGAAGCTTTCTTT.

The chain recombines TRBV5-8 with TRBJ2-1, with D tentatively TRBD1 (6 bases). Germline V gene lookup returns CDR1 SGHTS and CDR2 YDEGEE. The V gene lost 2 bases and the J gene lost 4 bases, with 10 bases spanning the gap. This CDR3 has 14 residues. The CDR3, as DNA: TGTGCCAGCAGCTTCCCGGGACAATACAATGAGCAGTTCTTC. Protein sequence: CASSFPGQYNEQFF.

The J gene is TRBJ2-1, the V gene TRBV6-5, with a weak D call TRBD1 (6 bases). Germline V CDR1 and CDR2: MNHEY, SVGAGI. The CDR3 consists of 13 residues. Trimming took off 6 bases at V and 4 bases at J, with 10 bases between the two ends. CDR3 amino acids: CASRRTAYNEQFF. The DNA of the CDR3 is TGTGCCAGCAGAAGGACAGCGTACAATGAGCAGTTCTTC.

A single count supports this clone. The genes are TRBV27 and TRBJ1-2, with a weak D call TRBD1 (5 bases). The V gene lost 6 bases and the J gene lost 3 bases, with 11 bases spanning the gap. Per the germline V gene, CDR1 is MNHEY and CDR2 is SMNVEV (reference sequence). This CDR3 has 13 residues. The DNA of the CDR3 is TGTGCCAGCAGGTCCAGGGTAGACTATGGCTACACCTTC. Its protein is CASRSRVDYGYTF.

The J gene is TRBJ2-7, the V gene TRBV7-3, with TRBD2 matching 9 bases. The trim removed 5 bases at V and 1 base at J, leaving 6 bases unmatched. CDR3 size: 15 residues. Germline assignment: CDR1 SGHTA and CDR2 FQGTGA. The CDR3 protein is CASSQSGGRSYEQYF. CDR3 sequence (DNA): TGTGCCAGCAGCCAGAGCGGGGGGAGGTCCTACGAGCAGTACTTC.